Presented here are 11 T cell receptor beta chains from one specimen sequenced in a study of cytomegalovirus exposure and HLA in healthy donors. 60 Vbeta and 13 Jbeta primers were used in PCR. The protocol was immunoSEQ multiplex PCR, while the TCRdb copy is restricted to in-frame clones and leaves out a portion. The sample shows some 100,000 clones, around three quarters of them seen only once. Material: PBMCs. The receptors were gathered from a female donor in good health and CMV-seropositive.

This chain uses TRBV19 with TRBJ2-3; 10 bases match TRBD1. The CDR3 covers 16 residues. Germline loops: CDR1 LNHDA, CDR2 SQIVND (reference sequence). J was trimmed by 4 bases and V by 7 bases; bases with no gene match: 11. The CDR3 DNA reads as TGTGCCAGTACCTCCAGGGGGGGACAGGGGCCAGATACGCAGTATTTT. Translated: CASTSRGGQGPDTQYF.

This clone was seen only a few times. The chain carries TRBV15 and TRBJ2-3; 7 nucleotides line up with TRBD2. J gave up 2 bases and V 1 base, and 6 bases lay outside the gene matches. Germline assignment: CDR1 LNHNV and CDR2 YYDKDF (reference sequence). The CDR3 loop spans 16 amino acids. CDR3 coding DNA: TGTGCCACCAGCAGAGTAACGGGACTACCCACAGATACGCAGTATTTT. Its protein is CATSRVTGLPTDTQYF.

CDR3 coding DNA: TGCGCCAGCAAACGGCGGGGAAACACAGATACGCAGTATTTT. Translating gives CASKRRGNTDTQYF. V is TRBV5-1 and J is TRBJ2-3; D is perhaps TRBD2 (6 bases). The germline V gene has CDR1 SGHRS and CDR2 YFSETQ. This CDR3 contains 14 residues. V was clipped by 6 bases and J by 2 bases, with 13 bases between them.

The chain employs TRBV7-9 and TRBJ1-2, with D possibly being TRBD1 (5 bases). Germline V gives CDR1 SEHNR, CDR2 FQNEAQ (reference sequence). Trimming took 0 bases from V and 5 from J, leaving 10 bases between them. The CDR3 consists of 14 residues. The CDR3: CASSLAWQGYGYTF. The DNA of the CDR3 is TGTGCCAGCAGCTTAGCGTGGCAGGGTTATGGCTACACCTTC.

V usage is TRBV6-5 and J usage is TRBJ2-1, with D unclear. CDR3 size: 13 residues. Trimming stripped 5 bases from V and 3 bases from J, with 8 bases between. The V gene's germline CDR1 is MNHEY and CDR2 SVGAGI. The CDR3 is CASSTPDYNEQFF. The CDR3 coding sequence is TGTGCCAGCAGTACGCCAGACTACAATGAGCAGTTCTTC.

The chain links TRBV2 to TRBJ1-2, with a possible D match to TRBD1 (5 bases). Germline V CDR1 and CDR2: SNHLY, FYNNEI. V was shortened by 6 bases and J by 2 bases, with 7 bases between the two germline ends. This CDR3 has 12 amino acids. CDR3 residues: CASRQDNYGYTF. CDR3 sequence (DNA): TGTGCCAGCAGACAGGACAACTATGGCTACACCTTC.

This clone showed up just a few times. The CDR3 sequence is CAWSTASLSSGYTF. DNA for the CDR3: TGTGCCTGGAGTACGGCTAGCTTAAGCAGTGGCTACACCTTC. The chain is built from TRBV30 and TRBJ1-2; the D is unclear. Per germline, CDR1 GTSNPN and CDR2 SVGIG (reference sequence). Trimming removed 2 bases from V and 7 bases from J, with 17 bases in between. CDR3 size: 14 residues.

With regard to this clone: Distinct nucleotide sequences in the sample also encode this CDR3. V gene TRBV19 combines with J gene TRBJ1-4; tentatively, D is TRBD1 (5 bases). V lost 4 bases and J lost 0, with 12 bases in between. Per the germline V gene, CDR1 is LNHDA and CDR2 is SQIVND (reference sequence). CDR3 length: 16 residues. The CDR3 coding sequence is TGTGCCAGTAGTACCACAGGACGGGCAACTAATGAAAAACTGTTTTTT. The encoded protein is CASSTTGRATNEKLFF.

The chain employs TRBV30 and TRBJ1-2, with D tentatively TRBD1 (6 bases). Per the germline V gene, CDR1 is GTSNPN and CDR2 is SVGIG (reference sequence). This CDR3 has 14 amino acids. V was pared by 0 bases and J by 5 bases, with 13 bases between. This CDR3 reads CAWSVGDRNYGYTF. Here the CDR3 DNA reads TGTGCCTGGAGTGTAGGTGACAGGAATTATGGCTACACCTTC.

The chain has TRBV2 and TRBJ2-3, with 11 nucleotides matching TRBD2. The germline V gene encodes CDR1 SNHLY and CDR2 FYNNEI. CDR3 length: 16 amino acids. Trimming cost V 6 bases and J 1 base; bases outside gene matches: 6. The CDR3 DNA is TGTGCCAGCAGCCGTAGCGGGAGGGCCGGCACAGATACGCAGTATTTT. Its protein product is CASSRSGRAGTDTQYF.

The chain carries TRBV19 and TRBJ1-3; D ambiguous. This CDR3 is built from 17 residues. CDR1 and CDR2 from the germline V gene are LNHDA and SQIVND (reference sequence). The ends were cut back, 7 bases at V and 0 bases at J, with 19 bases in the middle. The CDR3 bases are TGTGCCAGTACGCAGCAGGCCGGTGCCTACTCTGGAAACACCATATATTTT. Translated, it gives CASTQQAGAYSGNTIYF.